The sequence of this T cell receptor (beta chain) was determined in a study of T cell responses to AZD1222 COVID-19 vaccine. Notes on the study in general: White British ancestry dominated among donors, who included more females, and clonal diversity was possibly underestimated. Spike as a whole was targeted by vaccine-associated CD4 TCRs, dominant at 160-218 and 743-854. None of the repertoires were sampled until the peak T cell response had passed. Baseline seropositivity characterized only 5 or 6 AZD1222 recipients.

Clones were read by immunoSEQ multiplex PCR, and TCRdb kept only the in-frame ones, dropping some. There are 200,000 to 250,000 clones in the sample; 90% to 95% occur only once, and roughly 0.99% lies in the top ten. Remarks on this clone: What it binds is unknown.

Specimen: peripheral blood, collected on day 0 of MenACWY control vaccination. The source is an adult in good health.

For the CDR3, the DNA is TGTGCCTGGAGTATTGGACAGCCTAATGAAAAACTGTTTTTT. This encodes CAWSIGQPNEKLFF. This chain joins TRBV30 and TRBJ1-4; D is possibly TRBD1 (6 bases). V lost 2 bases, J lost 3 bases, and 10 bases lay in between. Germline CDR1 is GTSNPN and CDR2 is SVGIG (reference sequence). The CDR3 loop spans 14 amino acids.